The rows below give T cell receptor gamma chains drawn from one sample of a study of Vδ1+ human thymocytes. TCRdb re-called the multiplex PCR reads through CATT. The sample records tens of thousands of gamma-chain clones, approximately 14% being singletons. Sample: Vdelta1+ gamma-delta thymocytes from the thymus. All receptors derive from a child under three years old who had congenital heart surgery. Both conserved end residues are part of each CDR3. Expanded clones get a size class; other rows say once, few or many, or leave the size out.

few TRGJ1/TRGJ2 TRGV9 TGTGCCTTGTGGGAGTCTTCAGATTATAAGAAACTCTTT CALWESSDYKKLF
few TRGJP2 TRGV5 TGTGCCACCTGGGACATCAGGAGTGATTGGATCAAGACGTTT CATWDIRSDWIKTF
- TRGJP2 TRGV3 TGTGCCACCTGGGACACTCCCGGTAGTGATTGGATCAAGACGTTT CATWDTPGSDWIKTF
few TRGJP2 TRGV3 TGTGCCACCTGGGACAGGGCGAACGCTAGTGATTGGATCAAGACGTTT CATWDRANASDWIKTF
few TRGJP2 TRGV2 TGTGCCACCTGGGCCTGGTACAGTGATTGGATCAAGACGTTT CATWAWYSDWIKTF
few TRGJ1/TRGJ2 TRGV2 TGTGCCACCTGGGACGTACGAAAGAAACTCTTT CATWDVRKKLF
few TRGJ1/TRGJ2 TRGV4 TGTGCCACCTGGAATCTAGATTATTATAAGAAACTCTTT CATWNLDYYKKLF
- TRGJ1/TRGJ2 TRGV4 TGTGCCACCTGGGACCCTACAAGTAAGAAACTCTTT CATWDPTSKKLF
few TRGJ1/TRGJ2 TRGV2 TGTGCCACCTGGGACGGGCGTCTTGGGAATTATTATAAGAAACTCTTT CATWDGRLGNYYKKLF
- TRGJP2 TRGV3 TGTGCCACCTGGGACAGTCTCAGTAGTGATTGGATCAAGACGTTT CATWDSLSSDWIKTF
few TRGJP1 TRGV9 TGTGCCTTGTGGGAGGTGCAGTATTGGTTCAAGATATTT CALWEVQYWFKIF
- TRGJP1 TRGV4 TGTGCCACCTGGGACGATAGAGTAGGTGGATGGTTCAAGATATTT CATWDDRVGGWFKIF
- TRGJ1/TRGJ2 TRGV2 TGTGCCACCTGGGACGGGCGCAGGAGGATCTCCCCGAATTATTATAAGAAACTCTTT CATWDGRRRISPNYYKKLF
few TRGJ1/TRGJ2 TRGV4 TGTGCCACCTGGAATGGAATTAGTGATTATAAGAAACTCTTT CATWNGISDYKKLF
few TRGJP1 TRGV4 TGTGCCACCTGGAATGGGGGTTGGTTCAAGATATTT CATWNGGWFKIF
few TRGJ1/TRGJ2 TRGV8 TGTGCCACCTGGGATAGTTTCCGTTATAAGAAACTCTTT CATWDSFRYKKLF
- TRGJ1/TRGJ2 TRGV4 TGTGCCACCTGGGAGGGGGATAGTGCGCTCTTT CATWEGDSALF
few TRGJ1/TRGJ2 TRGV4 TGTGCCACCTGGAATGCCCTAAATCTATATCTCTTT CATWNALNLYLF
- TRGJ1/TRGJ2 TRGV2 TGTGCCACCTGGGACTTCGGAGGTCCAAAGAAACTCTTT CATWDFGGPKKLF
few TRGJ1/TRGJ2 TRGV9 TGTGCCTTGTGGGAGGTGGAAGGGCCCACACATTATAAGAAACTCTTT CALWEVEGPTHYKKLF
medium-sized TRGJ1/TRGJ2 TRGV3 TGTGCCACCTGGGACAGGTTGGTGAAACTCTTT CATWDRLVKLF
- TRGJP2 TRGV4 TGTGCCACCTGGCCCAGAGGTGGTGATTGGATCAAGACGTTT CATWPRGGDWIKTF
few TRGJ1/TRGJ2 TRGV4 TGTGCCACCTGTATTAAGAAACTCTTT CATCIKKLF
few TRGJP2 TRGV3 TGTGCCACCTGGGACAGGCATTTGAAAGGTGATTGGATCAAGACGTTT CATWDRHLKGDWIKTF
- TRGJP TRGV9 TGTGCCTTGTGGGATTCTAACCAAGAGTTGGGCAAAAAAATCAAGGTATTT CALWDSNQELGKKIKVF
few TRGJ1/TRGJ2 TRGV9 TGTGCCTTGTGGGAGGTACGGGATTATAAGAAACTCTTT CALWEVRDYKKLF
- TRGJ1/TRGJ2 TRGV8 TGTGCCACCTGGGTCCGGAATTATTATAAGAAACTCTTT CATWVRNYYKKLF
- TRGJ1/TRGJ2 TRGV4 TGTGCCACCTGGAAATCTGAGAAACTCTTT CATWKSEKLF
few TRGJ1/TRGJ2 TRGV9 TGTGCCTTGTGGGAGGTGACCCCCTTAGTTCATTATTATAAGAAACTCTTT CALWEVTPLVHYYKKLF
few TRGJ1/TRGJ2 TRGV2 TGTGCCACCTGGGAGGACTTTTATTATAAGAAACTCTTT CATWEDFYYKKLF
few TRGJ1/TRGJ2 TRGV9 TGTGCCTTGTGGGAGGGACCAAATAAGAAACTCTTT CALWEGPNKKLF
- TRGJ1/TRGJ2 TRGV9 TGTGCCTTGTGGGATTTATCTTATAAGAAACTCTTT CALWDLSYKKLF
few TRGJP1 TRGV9 TGTGCCTTGTGGGATCCTCGCCTGATATTGGGCTTCTATACCACTGGTTGGTTCAAGATATTT CALWDPRLILGFYTTGWFKIF
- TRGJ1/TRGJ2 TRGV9 TGTGCCTTGTGGGAGGTAGATTATAAGAAACTCTTT CALWEVDYKKLF
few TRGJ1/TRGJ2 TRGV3 TGTGCCACCTGGGACGGCTCGACGTATTATAAGAAACTCTTT CATWDGSTYYKKLF
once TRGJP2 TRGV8 TGTGCCACCTGGGATTGGATTAATAGTAGTGATTGGATCAAGACGTTT CATWDWINSSDWIKTF
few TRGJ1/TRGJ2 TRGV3 TGTGCCACCTGGGACAGGCCCCGAAAGAATGGTTATTATAAGAAACTCTTT CATWDRPRKNGYYKKLF
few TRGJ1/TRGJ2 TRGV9 TGTGCCTTGTGGGAGGTGTTGGGGAATTATAAGAAACTCTTT CALWEVLGNYKKLF
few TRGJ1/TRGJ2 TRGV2 TGTGCCACCTGGGACGGGCTAGAAGATTATTATAAGAAACTCTTT CATWDGLEDYYKKLF
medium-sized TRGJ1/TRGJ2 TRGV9 TGTGCCTTGTGGGAGGTGCGATATAAGAAACTCTTT CALWEVRYKKLF